Shown below are 8 T cell receptor beta chains from a single sample sequenced in a study of cytomegalovirus exposure and HLA in healthy donors. A multiplex PCR was run with 60 Vbeta primers and 13 Jbeta primers. TCRdb's copy holds only in-frame clones and misses some; the assay was immunoSEQ multiplex PCR. The data show 130,000 or so clones, 75% seen once. The sequenced sample was PBMCs. The source is a man between 35 and 55 years old in good health and CMV-seronegative.

The CDR3 protein is CASSLGAGIAKNIQYF. In nucleotides, the CDR3 is TGTGCCAGCAGCTTAGGGGCAGGCATAGCCAAAAACATTCAGTACTTC. J is TRBJ2-4 and V is TRBV7-9, with D unresolved. The CDR3 totals 16 residues. Germline-derived CDR1 and CDR2 are SEHNR and FQNEAQ (reference sequence). V was trimmed by 1 base and J by 0 bases, leaving 10 bases between them.

The V and J genes are TRBV5-1 and TRBJ2-2, with TRBD1 matching over 8 bases. V shed 4 bases and J 4 bases; nucleotides not matched to a gene: 3. The CDR3 spans 14 residues. The germline V gene encodes CDR1 SGHRS and CDR2 YFSETQ. CDR3 coding DNA: TGCGCCAGCAGCCCACAGGGGGGCACCGGGGAGCTGTTTTTT. Its translation is CASSPQGGTGELFF.

The V call is TRBV5-6, the J call TRBJ1-2, with 7 bases fitting TRBD1. The CDR3 runs to 15 residues. CDR1 is SGHDT, CDR2 YYEEEE, per germline. J lost 2 bases, V lost 4 bases, and 8 bases had no gene match. The CDR3 DNA sequence: TGTGCCAGCAGCCCGATGGACAGGTCGAACTATGGCTACACCTTC. It yields the protein CASSPMDRSNYGYTF. The variable domain in full, completed from reference TRBV5-6 and TRBJ1-2, reads DAGVTQSPTHLIKTRGQQVTLRCSPKSGHDTVSWYQQALGQGPQFIFQYYEEEERQRGNFPDRFSGHQFPNYSSELNVNALLLGDSALYLCASSPMDRSNYGYTFGSGTRLTVV.

V usage is TRBV9 and J usage is TRBJ2-5; a possible D gene is TRBD1 (6 bases). The DNA end lines up better with TRBJ2-7; the J call may be wrong. Germline CDR1 reads SGDLS; CDR2 reads YYNGEE. This CDR3 has 15 residues. CDR3 nucleotides: TGTGCCAGCAGCACTCGGGGTGAGGGGGCCTACGAGCAGTACTTC. This gives the protein CASSTRGEGAYEQYF.

The V and J genes are TRBV9 and TRBJ2-5; 10 bases are shared with TRBD1. V was pared by 4 bases and J by 1 base, with 7 bases of the junction left unmatched. This CDR3 has 16 amino acids. The germline V gene has CDR1 SGDLS and CDR2 YYNGEE. CDR3 region: CASSSRTGGLQETQYF. The CDR3 bases are TGTGCCAGCAGCTCAAGGACAGGGGGACTCCAAGAGACCCAGTACTTC.

The rearrangement uses TRBV5-1 and TRBJ2-7, with 7 bases identical to TRBD1. This CDR3 region has 14 residues. The V and J ends lost 5 bases and 1 base, in that order; junction bases with no gene match: 6. Germline V CDR1 and CDR2: SGHRS, YFSETQ. CDR3 amino acids: CASREGGLSYEQYF. The CDR3 nucleotides read TGCGCCAGCAGGGAAGGGGGCTTATCCTACGAGCAGTACTTC.

The chain carries TRBV19 and TRBJ2-1; TRBD2 matches 8 bases. V shed 5 bases and J 0 bases; nucleotides not matched to a gene: 6. The CDR3 is made up of 16 amino acids. Germline V gene lookup returns CDR1 LNHDA and CDR2 SQIVND (reference sequence). Here the CDR3 reads CASSSLAGSSYNEQFF. The CDR3 nucleotides are TGTGCCAGTAGTTCTTTAGCGGGGAGCTCCTACAATGAGCAGTTCTTC.

The gene calls are TRBV18 and TRBJ1-6; 8 bases map to TRBD1. This CDR3 is built from 16 residues. V shed 2 bases, J shed 5 bases, and the junction held 5 bases outside the gene matches. CDR1 and CDR2 (germline): KGHSH, LQKENI. CDR3 in amino acids: CASSPMGQENNSPLHF. The DNA for the CDR3 is TGTGCCAGCTCACCAATGGGACAGGAAAATAATTCACCCCTCCACTTT.